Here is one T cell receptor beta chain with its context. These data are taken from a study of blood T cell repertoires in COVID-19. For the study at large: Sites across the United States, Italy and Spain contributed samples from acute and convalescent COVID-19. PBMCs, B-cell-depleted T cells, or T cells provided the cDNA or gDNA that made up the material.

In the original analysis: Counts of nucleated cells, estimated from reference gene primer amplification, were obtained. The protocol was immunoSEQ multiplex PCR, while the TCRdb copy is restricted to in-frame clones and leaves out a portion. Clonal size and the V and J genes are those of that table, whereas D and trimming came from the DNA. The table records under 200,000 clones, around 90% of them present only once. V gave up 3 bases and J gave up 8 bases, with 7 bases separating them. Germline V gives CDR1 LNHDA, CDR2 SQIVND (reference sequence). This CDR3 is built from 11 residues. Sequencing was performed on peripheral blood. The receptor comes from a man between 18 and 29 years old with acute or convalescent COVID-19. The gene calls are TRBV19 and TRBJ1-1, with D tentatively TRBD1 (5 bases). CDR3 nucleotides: TGTGCCAGTAGTATGGGGGGGGAAGCTTTCTTT. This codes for CASSMGGEAFF. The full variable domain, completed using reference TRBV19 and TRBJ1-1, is DGGITQSPKYLFRKEGQNVTLSCEQNLNHDAMYWYRQDPGQGLRLIYYSQIVNDFQKGDIAEGYSVSREKKESFPLTVTSAQKNPTAFYLCASSMGGEAFFGQGTRLTVV.